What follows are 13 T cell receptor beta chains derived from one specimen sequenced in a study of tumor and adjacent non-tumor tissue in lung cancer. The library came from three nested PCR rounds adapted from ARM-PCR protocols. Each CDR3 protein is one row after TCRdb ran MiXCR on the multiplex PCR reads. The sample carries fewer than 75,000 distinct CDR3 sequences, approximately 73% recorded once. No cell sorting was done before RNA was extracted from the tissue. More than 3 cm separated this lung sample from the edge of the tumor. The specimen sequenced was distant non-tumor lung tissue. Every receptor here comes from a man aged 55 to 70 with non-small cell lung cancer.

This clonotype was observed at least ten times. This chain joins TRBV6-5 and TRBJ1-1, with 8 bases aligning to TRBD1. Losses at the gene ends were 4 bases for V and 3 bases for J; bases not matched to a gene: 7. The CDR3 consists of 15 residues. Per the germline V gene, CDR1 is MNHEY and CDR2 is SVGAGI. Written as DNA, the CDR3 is TGTGCCAGCAGTTTAAATACAGGGGGAGACACTGAAGCTTTCTTT. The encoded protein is CASSLNTGGDTEAFF.

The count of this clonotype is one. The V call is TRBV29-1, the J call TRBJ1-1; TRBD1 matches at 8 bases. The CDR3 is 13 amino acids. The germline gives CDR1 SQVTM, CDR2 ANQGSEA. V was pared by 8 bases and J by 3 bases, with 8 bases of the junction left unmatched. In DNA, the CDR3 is TGCAGCACCTCGCCAGGGGGCGACACTGAAGCTTTCTTT. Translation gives CSTSPGGDTEAFF. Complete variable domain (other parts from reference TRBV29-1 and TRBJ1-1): SAVISQKPSRDICQRGTSLTIQCQVDSQVTMMFWYRQQPGQSLTLIATANQGSEATYESGFVIDKFPISRPNLTFSTLTVSNMSPEDSSIYLCSTSPGGDTEAFFGQGTRLTVV.

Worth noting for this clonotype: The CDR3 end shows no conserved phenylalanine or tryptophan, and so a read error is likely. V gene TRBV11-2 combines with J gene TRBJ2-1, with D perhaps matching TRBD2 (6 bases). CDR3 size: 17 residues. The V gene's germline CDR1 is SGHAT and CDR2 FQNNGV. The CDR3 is CASSSKFHGSSYNEQFL. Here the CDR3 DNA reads TGTGCCAGCAGCTCTAAATTCCACGGGAGCTCCTATAATGAGCAGTTCCTC.

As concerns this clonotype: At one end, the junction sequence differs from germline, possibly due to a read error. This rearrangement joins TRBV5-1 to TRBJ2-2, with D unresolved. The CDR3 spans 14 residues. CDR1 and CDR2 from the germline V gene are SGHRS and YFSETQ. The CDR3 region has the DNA TGCACCAGCTCCAATGAAGAGAGCACCGGGGAGCTGTTTTTT. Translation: CTSSNEESTGELFF.

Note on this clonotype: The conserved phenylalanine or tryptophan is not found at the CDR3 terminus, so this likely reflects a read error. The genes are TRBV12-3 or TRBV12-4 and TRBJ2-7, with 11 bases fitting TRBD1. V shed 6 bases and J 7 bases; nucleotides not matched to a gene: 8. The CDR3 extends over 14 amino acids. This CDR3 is CASSPGTGGLEQYL. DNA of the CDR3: TGTGCCAGCAGCCCCGGGACAGGGGGTCTAGAGCAGTACTTA.

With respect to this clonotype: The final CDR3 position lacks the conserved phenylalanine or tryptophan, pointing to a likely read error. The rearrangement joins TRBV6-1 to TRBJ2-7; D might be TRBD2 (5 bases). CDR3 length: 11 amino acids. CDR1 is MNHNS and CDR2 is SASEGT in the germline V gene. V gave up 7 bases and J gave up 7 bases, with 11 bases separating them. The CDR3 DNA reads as TGTGCCAGCATAGAACCGGGGGAGCAGTACCTC. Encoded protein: CASIEPGEQYL.

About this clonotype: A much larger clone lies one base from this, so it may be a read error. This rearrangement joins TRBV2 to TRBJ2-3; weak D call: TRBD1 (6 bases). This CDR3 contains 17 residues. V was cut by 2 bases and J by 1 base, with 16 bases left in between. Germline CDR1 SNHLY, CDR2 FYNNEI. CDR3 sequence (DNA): TGTGCCAGCAGTGAAACCCGTGTAGGGGGAGGCACAGATACGCAGTATTTT. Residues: CASSETRVGGGTDTQYF.

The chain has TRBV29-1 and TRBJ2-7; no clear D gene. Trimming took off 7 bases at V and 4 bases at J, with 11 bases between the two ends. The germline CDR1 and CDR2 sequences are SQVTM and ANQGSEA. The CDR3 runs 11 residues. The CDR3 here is CSAEMGYEQYF. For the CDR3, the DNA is TGCAGCGCCGAAATGGGATACGAGCAGTACTTC.

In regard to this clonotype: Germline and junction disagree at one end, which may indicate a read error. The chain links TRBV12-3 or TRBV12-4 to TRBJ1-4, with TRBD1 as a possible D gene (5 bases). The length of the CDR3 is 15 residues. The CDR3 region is CTSSFHKGPNEKLFF. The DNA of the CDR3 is TGTACCAGCAGTTTTCACAAGGGACCTAATGAAAAACTGTTTTTT.

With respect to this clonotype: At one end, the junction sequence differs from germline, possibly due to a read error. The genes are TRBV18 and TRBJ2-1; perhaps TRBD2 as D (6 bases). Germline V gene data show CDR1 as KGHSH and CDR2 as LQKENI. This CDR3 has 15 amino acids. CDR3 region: CASSSTTSGFYDQFF. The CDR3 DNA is TGTGCCAGCTCCTCCACGACTAGTGGGTTCTATGATCAGTTCTTC.

The CDR3, as DNA: TGTGCCAGCATCGACCTAGAGCGGATGAATACCGGGGAGCTGTTTTTT. It encodes CASIDLERMNTGELFF. The chain employs TRBV6-5 and TRBJ2-2, with D possibly matching TRBD2 (5 bases). V shed 7 bases and J shed 5 bases, with 20 bases lying between them. From germline, CDR1 is MNHEY and CDR2 SVGAGI. The CDR3 runs 16 residues.

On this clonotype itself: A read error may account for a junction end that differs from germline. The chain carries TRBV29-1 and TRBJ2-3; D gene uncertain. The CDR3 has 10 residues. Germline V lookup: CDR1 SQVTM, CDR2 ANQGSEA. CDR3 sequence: CSDIAHTHYF. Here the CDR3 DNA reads TGCAGTGACATAGCCCATACGCACTATTTT.

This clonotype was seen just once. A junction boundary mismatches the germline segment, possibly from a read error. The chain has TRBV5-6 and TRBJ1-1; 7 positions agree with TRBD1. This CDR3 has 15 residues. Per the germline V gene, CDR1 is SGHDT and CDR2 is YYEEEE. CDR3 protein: CASSLARDRDPLRNF. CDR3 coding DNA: TGTGCCAGCAGCTTGGCGCGCGACAGGGACCCCCTCCGAAACTTT.